A selection of T cell receptor beta chains follows, all from one sample in a study of shared clonotypes between healthy human individuals. The method was immunoSEQ multiplex PCR; TCRdb's version includes in-frame clones alone and lacks a portion of them. The sample comprises 2.3 million or so clones, approximately 95% of which are singletons, and roughly 0.36% rests with the top ten. The specimen was naive CD4+ T cells from PBMCs. The source of these receptors is a man aged 18 to 35 in good health. Some clones in this sample may be carry-over from other donors' samples. The CDR3 runs from the conserved cysteine through the conserved F or W. Fields, in order: CDR3 length, clone size, J gene, V gene, D gene, CDR3 protein, CDR3 DNA. D genes are given only for firm matches. The size of a clone is reported for some rows only, either as once, few or many, or as a class for expanded clones.

len: 17
abundance: NA
j_gene: TRBJ2-1
v_gene: TRBV11-2
d_gene: NA
CDR3aa: CASSPLSGGRYNNEQFF
CDR3nt: TGTGCCAGCAGCCCCCTCTCGGGCGGGCGATACAACAATGAGCAGTTCTTC

len: 14
abundance: NA
j_gene: TRBJ2-3
v_gene: TRBV7-3
d_gene: TRBD2
CDR3aa: CASSNSGRADTQYF
CDR3nt: TGTGCCAGCAGCAATAGCGGGAGAGCAGATACGCAGTATTTT

len: 15
abundance: NA
j_gene: TRBJ2-2
v_gene: TRBV5-1
d_gene: NA
CDR3aa: CASSLPSVNTGELFF
CDR3nt: TGCGCCAGCAGCTTGCCTAGCGTAAACACCGGGGAGCTGTTTTTT

len: 15
abundance: NA
j_gene: TRBJ2-7
v_gene: TRBV29-1
d_gene: NA
CDR3aa: CSALLSGTPNYEQYF
CDR3nt: TGCAGCGCCCTCTTGTCCGGGACTCCAAACTACGAGCAGTACTTC

len: 14
abundance: NA
j_gene: TRBJ1-1
v_gene: TRBV9
d_gene: NA
CDR3aa: CASSAHTSDGVAFF
CDR3nt: TGTGCCAGCAGCGCCCATACGTCAGACGGTGTAGCTTTCTTT

len: 14
abundance: NA
j_gene: TRBJ1-3
v_gene: TRBV5-1
d_gene: NA
CDR3aa: CASSSSTSGNTIYF
CDR3nt: TGCGCCAGCAGCTCCTCTACCTCTGGAAACACCATATATTTT

len: 12
abundance: NA
j_gene: TRBJ1-1
v_gene: TRBV28
d_gene: NA
CDR3aa: CASGGGLTEAFF
CDR3nt: TGTGCCTCCGGGGGGGGACTCACTGAAGCTTTCTTT

len: 13
abundance: NA
j_gene: TRBJ1-1
v_gene: TRBV6-5
d_gene: NA
CDR3aa: CASSPRVNTEAFF
CDR3nt: TGTGCCAGCAGTCCTCGGGTGAACACTGAAGCTTTCTTT

len: 16
abundance: NA
j_gene: TRBJ1-5
v_gene: TRBV19
d_gene: NA
CDR3aa: CASTSPRDRRNQPQHF
CDR3nt: TGTGCCAGTACTAGCCCCCGGGACCGACGCAATCAGCCCCAGCATTTT

len: 13
abundance: NA
j_gene: TRBJ1-2
v_gene: TRBV7-8
d_gene: TRBD1
CDR3aa: CASSLDRAYGYTF
CDR3nt: TGTGCCAGCAGCCTGGACAGGGCCTATGGCTACACCTTC

len: 12
abundance: once
j_gene: TRBJ2-4
v_gene: TRBV28
d_gene: NA
CDR3aa: CASSFGGPIQYF
CDR3nt: TGTGCCAGCAGTTTCGGGGGGCCCATTCAGTACTTC

len: 13
abundance: NA
j_gene: TRBJ1-2
v_gene: TRBV9
d_gene: NA
CDR3aa: CASSVGGTYGYTF
CDR3nt: TGTGCCAGCAGCGTTGGAGGGACGTATGGCTACACCTTC

len: 13
abundance: NA
j_gene: TRBJ1-2
v_gene: TRBV18
d_gene: NA
CDR3aa: CASSPGLRDGYTF
CDR3nt: TGTGCCAGCTCACCAGGTTTGCGCGATGGCTACACCTTC

len: 15
abundance: NA
j_gene: TRBJ2-3
v_gene: TRBV5-1
d_gene: NA
CDR3aa: CASSLALDPTDTQYF
CDR3nt: TGCGCCAGCAGCTTGGCTCTAGACCCCACAGATACGCAGTATTTT

len: 13
abundance: few
j_gene: TRBJ1-1
v_gene: TRBV5-4
d_gene: NA
CDR3aa: CAITVTTNTEAFF
CDR3nt: TGTGCCATCACGGTGACAACGAACACTGAAGCTTTCTTT

len: 17
abundance: once
j_gene: TRBJ1-4
v_gene: TRBV18
d_gene: NA
CDR3aa: CASSPFTNGGTNEKLFF
CDR3nt: TGTGCCAGCTCACCATTCACCAATGGGGGAACTAATGAAAAACTGTTTTTT

len: 12
abundance: NA
j_gene: TRBJ2-7
v_gene: TRBV28
d_gene: NA
CDR3aa: CATRFEVYEQYF
CDR3nt: TGTGCCACCCGGTTTGAAGTCTACGAGCAGTACTTC

len: 12
abundance: NA
j_gene: TRBJ2-1
v_gene: TRBV7-9
d_gene: NA
CDR3aa: CASSLERDEQFF
CDR3nt: TGTGCCAGCAGCCTAGAGCGGGATGAGCAGTTCTTC

len: 15
abundance: NA
j_gene: TRBJ2-7
v_gene: TRBV13
d_gene: TRBD1
CDR3aa: CASSAGTVSSYEQYF
CDR3nt: TGTGCCAGCAGCGCAGGGACAGTCAGCTCCTACGAGCAGTACTTC

len: 11
abundance: NA
j_gene: TRBJ2-7
v_gene: TRBV5-4
d_gene: NA
CDR3aa: CASSLFGEQYF
CDR3nt: TGTGCCAGCAGCTTGTTCGGCGAGCAGTACTTC

len: 15
abundance: once
j_gene: TRBJ2-2
v_gene: TRBV10-3
d_gene: NA
CDR3aa: CATSTGQTNTGELFF
CDR3nt: TGTGCCACTTCTACAGGACAGACGAACACCGGGGAGCTGTTTTTT

len: 15
abundance: NA
j_gene: TRBJ1-2
v_gene: TRBV19
d_gene: NA
CDR3aa: CASSTDKARNYGYTF
CDR3nt: TGTGCCAGTAGTACTGACAAGGCCCGTAACTATGGCTACACCTTC

len: 17
abundance: NA
j_gene: TRBJ2-5
v_gene: TRBV18
d_gene: TRBD2
CDR3aa: CASSPNPSGSRTETQYF
CDR3nt: TGTGCCAGCTCACCAAATCCTAGCGGGAGCCGTACAGAGACCCAGTACTTC

len: 14
abundance: NA
j_gene: TRBJ1-2
v_gene: TRBV7-9
d_gene: NA
CDR3aa: CASSFPGPNRGYTF
CDR3nt: TGTGCCAGCAGCTTCCCGGGACCCAACCGGGGCTACACCTTC

len: 14
abundance: NA
j_gene: TRBJ2-7
v_gene: TRBV10-3
d_gene: NA
CDR3aa: CAIRRGSPDYEQYF
CDR3nt: TGTGCCATCCGGCGGGGCTCCCCAGACTACGAGCAGTACTTC

len: 16
abundance: NA
j_gene: TRBJ2-6
v_gene: TRBV5-6
d_gene: NA
CDR3aa: CASGDGTYSGANVLTF
CDR3nt: TGTGCCAGCGGTGACGGAACTTACTCTGGGGCCAACGTCCTGACTTTC

len: 15
abundance: NA
j_gene: TRBJ2-5
v_gene: TRBV7-8
d_gene: NA
CDR3aa: CASSTLTTGGETQYF
CDR3nt: TGTGCCAGCAGCACCCTGACTACTGGAGGGGAGACCCAGTACTTC

len: 16
abundance: NA
j_gene: TRBJ1-1
v_gene: TRBV5-4
d_gene: NA
CDR3aa: CASSNLGQGFYTEAFF
CDR3nt: TGTGCCAGCAGCAATCTGGGGCAGGGTTTCTACACTGAAGCTTTCTTT

len: 15
abundance: NA
j_gene: TRBJ2-5
v_gene: TRBV15
d_gene: TRBD2
CDR3aa: CATSRGGTPQETQYF
CDR3nt: TGTGCCACCAGCAGGGGGGGGACCCCCCAGGAGACCCAGTACTTC

len: 17
abundance: NA
j_gene: TRBJ1-4
v_gene: TRBV4-1
d_gene: NA
CDR3aa: CASSTPRGTGINEKLFF
CDR3nt: TGCGCCAGCAGCACGCCGAGAGGGACGGGGATTAATGAAAAACTGTTTTTT

len: 15
abundance: NA
j_gene: TRBJ1-4
v_gene: TRBV5-1
d_gene: TRBD1
CDR3aa: CASSPAGTGDEKLFF
CDR3nt: TGCGCCAGCAGCCCAGCCGGGACAGGGGATGAAAAACTGTTTTTT

len: 15
abundance: once
j_gene: TRBJ2-1
v_gene: TRBV7-9
d_gene: NA
CDR3aa: CASSTIRDANNEQFF
CDR3nt: TGTGCCAGCAGCACCATCCGGGACGCTAATAATGAGCAGTTCTTC

len: 14
abundance: NA
j_gene: TRBJ1-2
v_gene: TRBV7-9
d_gene: NA
CDR3aa: CASSPSRGRQGYTF
CDR3nt: TGTGCCAGCAGCCCTAGTCGGGGGAGGCAAGGCTACACCTTC

len: 15
abundance: once
j_gene: TRBJ2-3
v_gene: TRBV4-2
d_gene: NA
CDR3aa: CASSQEWRATDTQYF
CDR3nt: TGTGCCAGCAGCCAAGAGTGGCGGGCCACAGATACGCAGTATTTT

len: 14
abundance: NA
j_gene: TRBJ2-5
v_gene: TRBV7-3
d_gene: NA
CDR3aa: CASSRGGLRETQYF
CDR3nt: TGTGCCAGCAGCAGGGGAGGTCTGCGGGAGACCCAGTACTTC

len: 13
abundance: once
j_gene: TRBJ2-7
v_gene: TRBV11-1
d_gene: NA
CDR3aa: CASSSPPLDEQYF
CDR3nt: TGTGCCAGCAGCTCGCCACCGTTGGACGAGCAGTACTTC

len: 14
abundance: NA
j_gene: TRBJ2-7
v_gene: TRBV5-1
d_gene: NA
CDR3aa: CASSLALSVREQYF
CDR3nt: TGCGCCAGCAGCTTGGCCCTTAGCGTACGCGAGCAGTACTTC

len: 13
abundance: NA
j_gene: TRBJ2-1
v_gene: TRBV5-1
d_gene: TRBD1
CDR3aa: CASSLGQGDEQFF
CDR3nt: TGCGCCAGCAGCCTGGGCCAGGGGGATGAGCAGTTCTTC

len: 14
abundance: NA
j_gene: TRBJ1-5
v_gene: TRBV2
d_gene: NA
CDR3aa: CASSTGRVNQPQHF
CDR3nt: TGTGCCAGCAGCACCGGACGGGTCAATCAGCCCCAGCATTTT

len: 16
abundance: NA
j_gene: TRBJ2-3
v_gene: TRBV11-3
d_gene: TRBD2
CDR3aa: CASSLGLAGSTDTQYF
CDR3nt: TGTGCCAGCAGCTTGGGGCTAGCGGGGAGCACAGATACGCAGTATTTT

len: 14
abundance: once
j_gene: TRBJ1-3
v_gene: TRBV27
d_gene: TRBD1
CDR3aa: CASSLDRAGNTIYF
CDR3nt: TGTGCCAGCAGCCTAGACAGGGCTGGAAACACCATATATTTT

len: 16
abundance: NA
j_gene: TRBJ1-2
v_gene: TRBV7-6
d_gene: TRBD1
CDR3aa: CASSLATRDRGAGYTF
CDR3nt: TGTGCCAGCAGCTTAGCGACCCGGGACAGGGGAGCCGGCTACACCTTC

len: 16
abundance: NA
j_gene: TRBJ2-7
v_gene: TRBV28
d_gene: NA
CDR3aa: CASSLSGAKEGYEQYF
CDR3nt: TGTGCCAGCAGTTTAAGCGGCGCCAAGGAGGGCTACGAGCAGTACTTC

len: 18
abundance: NA
j_gene: TRBJ1-5
v_gene: TRBV12-2
d_gene: NA
CDR3aa: CASRTTDGRSNSNQPQHF
CDR3nt: TGTGCAAGTCGCACCACCGATGGACGATCAAATAGCAATCAGCCCCAGCATTTT

len: 14
abundance: NA
j_gene: TRBJ2-7
v_gene: TRBV13
d_gene: NA
CDR3aa: CASSPDRHSYEQYF
CDR3nt: TGTGCCAGCAGCCCTGACAGACACTCCTACGAGCAGTACTTC

len: 14
abundance: NA
j_gene: TRBJ2-5
v_gene: TRBV5-1
d_gene: NA
CDR3aa: CASSLDRVGETQYF
CDR3nt: TGCGCCAGCAGCTTGGACAGGGTAGGAGAGACCCAGTACTTC

len: 14
abundance: NA
j_gene: TRBJ2-1
v_gene: TRBV9
d_gene: NA
CDR3aa: CASSVLGSYNEQFF
CDR3nt: TGTGCCAGCAGCGTACTAGGGAGCTACAATGAGCAGTTCTTC

len: 13
abundance: few
j_gene: TRBJ2-7
v_gene: TRBV30
d_gene: NA
CDR3aa: CAWSPQPPYEQYF
CDR3nt: TGTGCCTGGAGTCCCCAGCCTCCCTACGAGCAGTACTTC

len: 14
abundance: NA
j_gene: TRBJ1-6
v_gene: TRBV28
d_gene: TRBD1
CDR3aa: CASSIGQGHSPLHF
CDR3nt: TGTGCCAGCAGCATCGGACAGGGGCATTCACCCCTCCACTTT

len: 12
abundance: NA
j_gene: TRBJ2-3
v_gene: TRBV18
d_gene: NA
CDR3aa: CASSPFLDTQYF
CDR3nt: TGTGCCAGCTCACCATTCCTCGATACGCAGTATTTT

len: 13
abundance: NA
j_gene: TRBJ2-7
v_gene: TRBV7-2
d_gene: NA
CDR3aa: CASSLGRRYEQYF
CDR3nt: TGTGCCAGCAGCTTAGGACGGCGCTACGAGCAGTACTTC

len: 16
abundance: NA
j_gene: TRBJ2-1
v_gene: TRBV11-2
d_gene: NA
CDR3aa: CASSFTGARRYNEQFF
CDR3nt: TGTGCCAGCAGCTTTACAGGAGCCAGACGATACAATGAGCAGTTCTTC

len: 14
abundance: NA
j_gene: TRBJ2-1
v_gene: TRBV27
d_gene: NA
CDR3aa: CASTSRGLVKPQFF
CDR3nt: TGTGCCAGCACCTCCAGGGGATTGGTGAAGCCACAGTTCTTC

len: 16
abundance: NA
j_gene: TRBJ2-2
v_gene: TRBV11-2
d_gene: TRBD2
CDR3aa: CASSPRLAAFTGELFF
CDR3nt: TGTGCCAGCAGCCCCCGACTAGCGGCCTTCACCGGGGAGCTGTTTTTT

len: 17
abundance: NA
j_gene: TRBJ2-7
v_gene: TRBV5-4
d_gene: TRBD2
CDR3aa: CASSGSGAPREAYEQYF
CDR3nt: TGTGCCAGCAGCGGGAGCGGGGCCCCCCGGGAGGCCTACGAGCAGTACTTC

len: 17
abundance: NA
j_gene: TRBJ2-7
v_gene: TRBV28
d_gene: NA
CDR3aa: CASSSTVSGLLGYEQYF
CDR3nt: TGTGCCAGCAGCAGCACAGTCTCGGGACTTCTTGGTTACGAGCAGTACTTC